A single sample gave rise to the 14 T cell receptor beta chains below, sequenced in a study of CD8 T cells in Susac syndrome. RNA in amounts of roughly 0.5 to 1 ug was reverse transcribed with random hexamers. Each CDR3 protein is one row after TCRdb ran MiXCR on the immunoSEQ multiplex PCR reads. The sample records about 180,000 distinct CDR3 sequences, over 90% being singletons. Sequenced: CD4+ T cells from PBMCs. Receptor source: a human donor with Susac syndrome.

The V and J genes are TRBV20-1 and TRBJ2-3; TRBD2 agrees at 10 bases. The germline gives CDR1 DFQATT, CDR2 SNEGSKA (reference sequence). CDR3 length: 15 residues. V lost 2 bases to trimming and J lost 5 bases; unmatched junction nucleotides: 7. CDR3 loop: CSARHLAGAGDTQYF. In DNA, the CDR3 is TGCAGTGCTAGACACCTAGCGGGAGCTGGAGATACGCAGTATTTT.

This chain uses TRBV9 with TRBJ2-1; D is perhaps TRBD1 (5 bases). CDR1 SGDLS and CDR2 YYNGEE come from the germline V gene. This CDR3 is built from 12 residues. The V gene lost 0 bases and the J gene lost 8 bases, with 6 bases spanning the gap. The DNA of the CDR3 is TGTGCCAGCAGCGTAGCAGGGTATGAGCAGTTCTTC. This translates into CASSVAGYEQFF.

The V gene is TRBV12-3 or TRBV12-4, the J gene TRBJ1-5; the D gene is possibly TRBD1 (6 bases). With 5 bases removed from V and 12 bases from J, the gap between germline ends came to 17 bases. The CDR3 length is 13 residues. CDR3 protein: CASSNSRDNHQHF. DNA of the CDR3: TGTGCCAGCAGTAACAGCCGGGACAACCACCAGCATTTT.

The chain joins TRBV15 to TRBJ2-7; 7 bases match TRBD1. The CDR3 is made up of 14 amino acids. Germline V gives CDR1 LNHNV, CDR2 YYDKDF (reference sequence). The ends lost 0 bases at V and 5 bases at J; junction bases unmatched: 4. The CDR3, as DNA: TGTGCCACCAGCAGAGAAGGCCAGGGGGACGAGCAGTACTTC. Translating gives CATSREGQGDEQYF.

A single count supports this clonotype. The V call is TRBV15, the J call TRBJ2-1, with unresolved D. CDR3 length: 13 residues. Germline V gives CDR1 LNHNV, CDR2 YYDKDF (reference sequence). V gave up 0 bases and J gave up 10 bases, with 10 bases separating them. The CDR3 DNA is TGTGCCACCAGCAGAGATTGGCAGAGGGAGCAGTTCTTC. The encoded protein is CATSRDWQREQFF.

V and J are TRBV9 and TRBJ1-2; possibly TRBD1 for D (6 bases). CDR1 and CDR2 (germline): SGDLS, YYNGEE. V lost 3 bases, J lost 0 bases, and 18 bases lay in between. This CDR3 spans 17 amino acids. CDR3 amino acids: CASSARGHYSSNYGYTF. The CDR3 region has the DNA TGTGCCAGCAGCGCCCGGGGGCACTATTCATCTAACTATGGCTACACCTTC.

The chain combines TRBV30 with TRBJ1-5; D gene unclear. This CDR3 has 12 residues. Per germline, CDR1 GTSNPN and CDR2 SVGIG (reference sequence). The V end was cut by 2 bases, the J end by 6 bases, with 8 bases between. The CDR3 reads CAWSSPPQPQHF. The CDR3 DNA sequence: TGTGCCTGGAGTTCGCCCCCTCAGCCCCAGCATTTT. Variable domain in full (rest from reference TRBV30 and TRBJ1-5): SQTIHQWPATLVQPVGSPLSLECTVEGTSNPNLYWYRQAAGRGLQLLFYSVGIGQISSEVPQNLSASRPQDRQFILSSKKLLLSDSGFYLCAWSSPPQPQHFGDGTRLSIL.

This chain connects TRBV12-3 or TRBV12-4 to TRBJ2-7, with unresolved D. The CDR3 has 12 residues. The V end lost 6 bases, the J end lost 3 bases, and 9 bases lay between the germline ends. In nucleotides, the CDR3 is TGTGCCAGCAGCTCTGTTGGCTACGAGCAGTACTTC. Amino acids: CASSSVGYEQYF.

The chain couples TRBV19 to TRBJ2-3; 7 bases agree with TRBD2. Germline V gene lookup returns CDR1 LNHDA and CDR2 SQIVND (reference sequence). The CDR3 is made up of 12 amino acids. J was trimmed by 9 bases and V by 4 bases; bases with no gene match: 4. In DNA, the CDR3 is TGTGCCAGTAGTAACGGCGGGAGCACGCAGTATTTT. Its protein product is CASSNGGSTQYF.

The rearrangement uses TRBV4-3 and TRBJ2-7; D is perhaps TRBD1 (5 bases). Germline V gene sequence: CDR1 LGHNA, CDR2 YSLEER. The CDR3 length is 15 residues. Deletions cut 0 bases from V and 0 bases from J, with 9 bases between. The CDR3 loop reads CASSQDQGYSYEQYF. For the CDR3, the DNA is TGCGCCAGCAGCCAAGATCAGGGCTACTCCTACGAGCAGTACTTC.

The chain recombines TRBV20-1 with TRBJ2-5, with 7 positions matching TRBD1. Germline CDR1 is DFQATT and CDR2 is SNEGSKA (reference sequence). The J segment lost 2 bases and the V segment lost 6 bases, leaving 6 bases of the junction unmatched. CDR3 length: 13 amino acids. CDR3 loop: CSARRGPQETQYF. In DNA form, the CDR3 reads TGCAGTGCCAGAAGGGGGCCACAAGAGACCCAGTACTTC.

This clonotype was detected once. The chain recombines TRBV12-3 or TRBV12-4 with TRBJ2-7; no definite D call. The V end lost 5 bases, the J end lost 3 bases, and 11 bases lay between the germline ends. The CDR3 consists of 13 residues. CDR3 residues: CASSPIPGYEQYF. Here the CDR3 DNA reads TGTGCCAGCAGTCCAATACCCGGCTACGAGCAGTACTTC.

The rearrangement joins TRBV5-1 to TRBJ1-1, with 8 nucleotides matching TRBD1. CDR3 length: 14 residues. V gave up 3 bases and J gave up 3 bases; unmatched junction bases: 4. The germline V gene encodes CDR1 SGHRS and CDR2 YFSETQ. The CDR3 DNA follows: TGCGCCAGCAGCTACTCGACAGGGGACACTGAAGCTTTCTTT. Amino acid sequence: CASSYSTGDTEAFF.

V is TRBV3-1 and J is TRBJ2-1, with D perhaps matching TRBD1 or TRBD2 (5 bases each). The V gene's germline CDR1 is LGHDT and CDR2 YNNKEL (reference sequence). This CDR3 is 13 amino acids long. Trimming cost V 4 bases and J 2 bases, with 6 bases left between them. The CDR3 bases are TGTGCCAGCAGCCGGGGGACCTACAATGAGCAGTTCTTC. Its translation is CASSRGTYNEQFF.